This T cell receptor beta chain was identified during a study of graft-versus-host responses after intestinal transplantation. CDR1 is MNHEY and CDR2 is SMNVEV in the germline V gene (reference sequence). The V gene lost 7 bases and the J gene lost 3 bases, with 16 bases spanning the gap. This CDR3 spans 14 amino acids. Findings of the study overall: GvH clones were found in recipient marrow; some appeared first in ileum or blood.

With respect to this clone: The antigen is undetermined.

The table came from immunoSEQ multiplex PCR; TCRdb's copy has only in-frame clones and leaves some out. Of about 51,000 clones in the sample, 89% are singletons; the top ten hold under 0.65%. The sequenced sample was unstimulated CD4+ T cells sorted from spleen or lymph node cells, obtained before transplant. This receptor was obtained from a human donor who was the organ donor for an intestinal transplant. The chain carries TRBV27 and TRBJ2-7; D is perhaps TRBD2 (6 bases). The DNA of the CDR3 is TGTGCCAGCATGGCTACGGCGGGGAACTACGAGCAGTACTTC. The encoded protein is CASMATAGNYEQYF.